Listed here are 2 T cell receptor beta chains from one sample, sequenced in a study of tissue T cells after allogeneic stem cell transplantation (dated by TCRdb to 2021 to 2024). The intended sense of this specimen's time point label: human tissue collected at research (rapid) autopsy. Receptors were amplified or captured by the immunoSEQ multiplex PCR assay. Not all clones reach the TCRdb copy of this immuneACCESS table, which keeps in-frame sequences only. Checked studies attribute under half of the gap to unresolved V genes and leave the rest unexplained. The sample has about 10,000 clones on record, around three fifths of them singletons. 9% to 10% of the sample is held by the ten biggest clonotypes. The sequencing used tissue from the jejunum, collected at autopsy. The receptors originated from a woman aged 18 to 50 with breast cancer.

There are a few counts of this clone. The V gene is TRBV5-6, the J gene TRBJ2-5, with TRBD2 matching 8 bases. The CDR3 spans 15 residues. After removal of 1 base from V and 4 bases from J, the junction contained 6 bases not matched to a gene. Per germline, CDR1 SGHDT and CDR2 YYEEEE. The chain's CDR3 is CASSLFSGSRETQYF. The DNA of the CDR3 is TGTGCCAGCAGCTTGTTCAGCGGGAGTCGAGAGACCCAGTACTTC.

A few counts support this clone. V and J are TRBV24-1 and TRBJ2-5; 7 nucleotides line up with TRBD1. The germline V gene encodes CDR1 KGHDR and CDR2 SFDVKD. CDR3 length: 15 residues. V shed 3 bases and J 3 bases; nucleotides not matched to a gene: 6. This CDR3 is CATSDPGTDKETQYF. The CDR3 region has the DNA TGTGCCACCAGTGATCCCGGGACAGATAAAGAGACCCAGTACTTC.